The sequence of this T cell receptor (beta chain) was determined in a study of radiation and T cells in renal cell carcinoma. Whole-study findings and limits: Compared with controls, irradiated tumors had more, larger dominant CDR3 motifs. In nephrectomy-only tumors, top 100 clonotypes averaged approximately 40%, versus roughly 54% irradiated.

To note about this clone: Its target is not known.

Treatment here: treatment-naive control, cytoreductive nephrectomy. Sequenced control tumors were from 11 males and a few females, median age around 61. Trimming left V 10 bases short and J 6 bases short, with 9 bases between. The CDR3 totals 10 residues. The repertoire was sequenced with immunoSEQ multiplex PCR; TCRdb's copy has only in-frame clones and lacks some. The table shows roughly 13,000 clones, with roughly three fifths occurring only once. The source is a middle-aged man with renal cell carcinoma. This rearrangement joins TRBV23-1 to TRBJ1-1; D gene ambiguous. TRBV23-1 belongs to the ORF category, with a function that is uncertain. This sample comprised tumor tissue, obtained from a patient whose treatment was nephrectomy without radiotherapy. Here the CDR3 DNA reads TGCGCCACGTTGTCGGCTGAAGCTTTCTTT. This encodes CATLSAEAFF.